This TCR beta chain is drawn from a study of blood T cell repertoires in COVID-19. Across the whole study: Sources were T cells, B-cell-depleted T cells, or PBMCs; the material itself was cDNA or gDNA.

The CDR3 is 14 residues long. The germline V and J ends were trimmed by 2 bases and 5 bases, with 12 bases remaining between them. Germline lookup yields CDR1 KGHSH and CDR2 LQKENI. Assay used: immunoSEQ multiplex PCR; TCRdb lists only in-frame clones, some missing. Of about 220,000 clones in the sample, around 90% were seen once. The sequenced sample was PBMCs or T cells enriched from blood (not recorded which). V is TRBV18 and J is TRBJ2-5; possibly TRBD2 for D (6 bases). This TCR came from a man between 25 and 39 years old who had been exposed to COVID-19. CDR3 residues: CASSPVPGVETQYF. In nucleotides, the CDR3 is TGTGCCAGCTCACCAGTACCGGGGGTTGAGACCCAGTACTTC.